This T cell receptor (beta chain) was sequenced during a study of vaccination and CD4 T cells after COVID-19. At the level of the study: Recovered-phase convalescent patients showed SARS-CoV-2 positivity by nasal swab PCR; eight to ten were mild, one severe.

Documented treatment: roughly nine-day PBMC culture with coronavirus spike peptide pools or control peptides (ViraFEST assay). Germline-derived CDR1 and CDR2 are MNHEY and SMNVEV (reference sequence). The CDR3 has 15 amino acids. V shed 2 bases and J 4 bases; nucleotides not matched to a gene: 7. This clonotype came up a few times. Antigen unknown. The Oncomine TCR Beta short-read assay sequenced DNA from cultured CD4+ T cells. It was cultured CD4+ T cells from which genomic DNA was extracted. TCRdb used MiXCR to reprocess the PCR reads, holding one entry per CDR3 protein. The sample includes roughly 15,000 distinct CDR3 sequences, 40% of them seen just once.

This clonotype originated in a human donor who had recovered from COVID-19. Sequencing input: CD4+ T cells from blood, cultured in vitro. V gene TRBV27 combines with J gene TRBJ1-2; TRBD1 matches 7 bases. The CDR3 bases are TGTGCCAGCAGTTTAAATGCCGGGACAGCCTATGGCTACACCTTC. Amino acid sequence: CASSLNAGTAYGYTF.